This T cell receptor beta chain was documented in a study of CD4 and CD8 cells across lung adenocarcinoma regions. Localized lung adenocarcinoma, a non-small cell lung cancer, affected the donors. About this clonotype: Mismatch with germline at one junction end may stem from a read error.

MiXCR, applied by TCRdb to the PCR reads, yields one record per CDR3 protein. This sample yields about 8,400 distinct CDR3 sequences, of which less than 70% are seen a single time; 15% to 20% belongs to the top ten. CDR1 SGHAT and CDR2 FQNNGV come from the germline V gene. This CDR3 is 15 amino acids long. The receptor was isolated from a female donor with lung adenocarcinoma. The CD4 and CD8 labels of this study may be unreliable. This rearrangement joins TRBV11-2 to TRBJ2-4; 8 positions match TRBD2. The sequenced sample was CD8+ T cells from the center of a lung tumor. CDR3 sequence (DNA): TGTGCCAGCGTCTCGGGGGGGGGGGCCAAAAACACTCAGTACTTC. Protein: CASVSGGGAKNTQYF.